This T cell receptor beta chain was profiled in a study of blood T cell repertoires in COVID-19. Assay used: immunoSEQ multiplex PCR; TCRdb lists only in-frame clones, some missing. The data hold 150,000 to 200,000 clones, with approximately 86% observed a single time. Material for sequencing was peripheral blood. The receptor was derived from a woman aged 80 or over with COVID-19, enrolled during active disease.

CDR3 in amino acids: CASSLDAGSYEQYF. CDR3 sequence (DNA): TGCGCCAGCAGCTTGGACGCGGGCTCCTACGAGCAGTACTTC. The chain has TRBV5-1 and TRBJ2-7, with D tentatively TRBD2 (5 bases). CDR1 SGHRS and CDR2 YFSETQ come from the germline V gene. The germline V and J ends were trimmed by 0 bases and 0 bases, with 7 bases remaining between them. This CDR3 region has 14 residues. Complete variable domain (other parts from reference TRBV5-1 and TRBJ2-7): KAGVTQTPRYLIKTRGQQVTLSCSPISGHRSVSWYQQTPGQGLQFLFEYFSETQRNKGNFPGRFSGRQFSNSRSEMNVSTLELGDSALYLCASSLDAGSYEQYFGPGTRLTVT.